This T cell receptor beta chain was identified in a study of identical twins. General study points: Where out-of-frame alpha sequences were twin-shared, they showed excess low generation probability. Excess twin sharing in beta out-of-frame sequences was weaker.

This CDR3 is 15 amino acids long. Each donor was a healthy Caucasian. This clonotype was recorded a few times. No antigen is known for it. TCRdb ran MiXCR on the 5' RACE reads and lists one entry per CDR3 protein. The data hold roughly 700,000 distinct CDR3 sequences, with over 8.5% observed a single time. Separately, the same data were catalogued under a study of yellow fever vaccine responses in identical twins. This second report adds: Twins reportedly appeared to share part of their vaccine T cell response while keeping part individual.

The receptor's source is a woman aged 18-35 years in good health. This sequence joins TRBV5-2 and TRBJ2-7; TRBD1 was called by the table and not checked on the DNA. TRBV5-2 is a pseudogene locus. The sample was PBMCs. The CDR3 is CASSPRRTGTYEQYF. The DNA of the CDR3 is TGTGCCAGCAGCCCGCGGCGGACAGGAACTTACGAGCAGTACTTC.